The present TCR beta chain was sequenced within a study of control samples from healthy donors and cancer patients. J lost 3 bases, V lost 5 bases, and 9 bases had no gene match. The CDR3 is made up of 16 amino acids. Germline V gene sequence: CDR1 SEHNR, CDR2 FQNEAQ (reference sequence). Profiled with immunoSEQ multiplex PCR; TCRdb holds only in-frame clones, not every one. The sample shows 150,000 or so clones, 80% to 90% of them seen only once. Sequenced sample: blood. The chain couples TRBV7-9 to TRBJ2-3; the match to TRBD2 covers 9 bases. The clonotype was recovered from a man in his late teens or twenties in good health. CDR3 sequence reads: CASSHTAGGPTDTQYF. The CDR3 DNA reads TGTGCCAGCAGCCACACAGCGGGGGGACCGACAGATACGCAGTATTTT.